The clone carrying this TCR beta chain has a count of ten or more. Newly diagnosed hyperthyroidism patients aged 18 to 65 years had disease lasting under 2 months. PBMCs were obtained from about 9.9 ml fresh peripheral blood. The data originate from a study of T cells in Graves' hyperthyroidism and ophthalmopathy. CDR1 is WNHNN and CDR2 is SYGVQD in the germline V gene (reference sequence). CDR3 length: 17 amino acids. V was pared by 0 bases and J by 3 bases, with 17 bases between. RNA transcripts provided the source from which TCR beta CDR3 regions were amplified. Using the HTBI primer set, a first-round RT-PCR was run on the TCR CDR3. TCRdb independently ran MiXCR on the multiplex PCR reads; one entry per CDR3 protein. This sample yields around 720,000 distinct CDR3 sequences, of which approximately 36% are seen a single time; around 30% belongs to the top ten.

The chain is built from TRBV10-1 and TRBJ1-1; D remains unclear. Sample: blood. This TCR was recovered from a woman between 35 and 50 years old with Graves' hyperthyroidism. The CDR3 nucleotides read TGCGCCAGCAGTGAGTCGGCGTATAGAACTGGGGACACTGAAGCTTTCTTT. This encodes CASSESAYRTGDTEAFF.